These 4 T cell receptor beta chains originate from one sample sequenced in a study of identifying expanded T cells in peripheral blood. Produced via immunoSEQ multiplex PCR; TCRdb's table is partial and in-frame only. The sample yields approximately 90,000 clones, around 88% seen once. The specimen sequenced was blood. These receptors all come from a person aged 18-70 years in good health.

CDR3 sequence: CASSPYTGSNEQFF. The CDR3 DNA sequence: TGCGCCAGCAGCCCGTATACAGGGAGCAATGAGCAGTTCTTC. The chain carries TRBV4-3 and TRBJ2-1; D may be TRBD1 (6 bases). Trimming took 4 bases from V and 6 from J, leaving 13 bases between them. Germline V gene lookup returns CDR1 LGHNA and CDR2 YSLEER. The CDR3 is made up of 14 amino acids.

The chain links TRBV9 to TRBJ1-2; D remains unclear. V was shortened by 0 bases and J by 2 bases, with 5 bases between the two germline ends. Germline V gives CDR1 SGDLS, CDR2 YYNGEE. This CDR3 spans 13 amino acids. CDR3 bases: TGTGCCAGCAGCGTAGAAGAAAACTATGGCTACACCTTC. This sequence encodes CASSVEENYGYTF.

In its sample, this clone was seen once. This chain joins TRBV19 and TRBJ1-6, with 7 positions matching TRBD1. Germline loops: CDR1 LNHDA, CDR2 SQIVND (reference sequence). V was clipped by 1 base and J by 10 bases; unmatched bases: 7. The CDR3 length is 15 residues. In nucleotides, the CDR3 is TGTGCCAGTAGTATAGGACAGGGTATAGGGTCACCCCTCCACTTT. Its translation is CASSIGQGIGSPLHF.

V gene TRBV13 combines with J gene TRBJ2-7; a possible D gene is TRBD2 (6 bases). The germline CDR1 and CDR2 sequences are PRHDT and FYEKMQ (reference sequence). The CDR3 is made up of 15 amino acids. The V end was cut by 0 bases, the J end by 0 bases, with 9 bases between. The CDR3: CASSLGRGFSYEQYF. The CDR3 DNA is TGTGCCAGCAGCTTAGGCCGGGGGTTCTCCTACGAGCAGTACTTC.